One T cell receptor beta chain is described in this entry. These data originate in a study of blood T cell repertoires in COVID-19. Per the authors' pipeline: Counts of nucleated cells, estimated from reference gene primer amplification, were obtained. Sequenced by immunoSEQ multiplex PCR; TCRdb stores in-frame clones only, minus some. D and trimming were read from the DNA, whereas the V and J calls and clone size are those reported in that table. The data hold fewer than 45,000 clones, with 70% to 90% observed a single time. The CDR3 is 16 amino acids. CDR1 MNHEY and CDR2 SMNVEV come from the germline V gene (reference sequence). The V end was cut by 6 bases, the J end by 8 bases, with 25 bases between.

The sequence was collected from a woman aged 80 or older with acute or convalescent COVID-19. The genes are TRBV27 and TRBJ1-1; tentatively, D is TRBD1 (6 bases). Material for sequencing was peripheral blood. For the CDR3, the DNA is TGTGCCAGCAGAGGGATAGGGGGGGGGTCCTTAGCCGAAGCTTTCTTT. It encodes CASRGIGGGSLAEAFF.